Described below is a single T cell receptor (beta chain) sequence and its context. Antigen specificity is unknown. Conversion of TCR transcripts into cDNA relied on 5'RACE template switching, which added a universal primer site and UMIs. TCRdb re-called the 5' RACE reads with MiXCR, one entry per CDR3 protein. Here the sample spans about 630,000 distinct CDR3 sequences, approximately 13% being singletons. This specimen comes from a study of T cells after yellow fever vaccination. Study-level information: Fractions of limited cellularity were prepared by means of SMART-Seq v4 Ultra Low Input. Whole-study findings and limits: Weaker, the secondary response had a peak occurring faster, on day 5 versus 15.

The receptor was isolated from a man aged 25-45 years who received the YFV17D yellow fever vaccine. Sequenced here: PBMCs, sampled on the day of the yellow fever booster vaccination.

The CDR3 region is CASSQPPGETQYF. As DNA, the CDR3 is TGTGCCAGCAGCCAACCGCCCGGAGAGACCCAGTACTTC. The V call is TRBV3-1, the J call TRBJ2-5; D gene uncertain. CDR3 size: 13 residues. The V end lost 2 bases, the J end lost 4 bases, and 8 bases lay between the germline ends. Germline lookup yields CDR1 LGHDT and CDR2 YNNKEL (reference sequence).